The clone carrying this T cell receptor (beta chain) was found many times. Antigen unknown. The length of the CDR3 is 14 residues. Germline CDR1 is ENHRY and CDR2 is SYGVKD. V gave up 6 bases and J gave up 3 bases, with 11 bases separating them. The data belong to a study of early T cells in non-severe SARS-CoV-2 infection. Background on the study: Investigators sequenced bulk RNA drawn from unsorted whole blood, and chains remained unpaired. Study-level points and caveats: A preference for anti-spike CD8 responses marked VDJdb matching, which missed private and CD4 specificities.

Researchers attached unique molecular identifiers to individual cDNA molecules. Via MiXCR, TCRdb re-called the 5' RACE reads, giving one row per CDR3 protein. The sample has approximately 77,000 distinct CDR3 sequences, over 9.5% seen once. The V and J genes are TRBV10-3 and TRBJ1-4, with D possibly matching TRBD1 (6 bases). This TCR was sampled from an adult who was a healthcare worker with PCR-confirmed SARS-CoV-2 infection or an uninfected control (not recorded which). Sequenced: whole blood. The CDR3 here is CAISSGAANEKLFF. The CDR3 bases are TGTGCCATCAGCTCAGGGGCGGCTAATGAAAAACTGTTTTTT.